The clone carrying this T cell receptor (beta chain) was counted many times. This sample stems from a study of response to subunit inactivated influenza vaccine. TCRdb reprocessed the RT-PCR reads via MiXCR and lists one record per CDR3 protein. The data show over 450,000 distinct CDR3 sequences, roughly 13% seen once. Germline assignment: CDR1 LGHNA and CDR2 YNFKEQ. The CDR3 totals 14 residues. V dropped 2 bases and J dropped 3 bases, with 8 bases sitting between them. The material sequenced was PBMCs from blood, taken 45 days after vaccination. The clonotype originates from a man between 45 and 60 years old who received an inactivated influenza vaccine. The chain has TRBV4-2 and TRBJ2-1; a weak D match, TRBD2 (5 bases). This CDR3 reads CASSQRGLYNEQFF. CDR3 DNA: TGTGCCAGCAGCCAACGAGGACTCTACAATGAGCAGTTCTTC.